This T cell receptor beta chain was captured by sequencing in a study of CD8 T cells in Susac syndrome. As for the study in general: Patients with Susac syndrome, at blood draw, were therapy-naive, on corticosteroids, or on intravenous immunoglobulin alone. Study-wide points: TEMRA cells and active patients showed peak Susac CD8+ clonal expansion. The study conceded that its TCR sequencing and HLA analysis involved relatively few individuals.

The CDR3 consists of 15 residues. Germline-derived CDR1 and CDR2 are SGHRS and YFSETQ. The V and J ends lost 4 bases and 2 bases respectively, with 15 bases between them. TEMRA cells were FACS-enriched, unlike CD8+ and CD4+ T cells, which were negatively isolated. A note on this clonotype: Its antigen is currently unknown.

RNA in amounts of about 0.5 to 1 ug was reverse transcribed with random hexamers. TCRdb itself ran the immunoSEQ multiplex PCR reads through MiXCR, one entry per CDR3 protein. The table includes about 100,000 distinct CDR3 sequences, 95% detected once. This receptor was identified in a human donor with Susac syndrome. The sample was CD8+ T cells from PBMCs. V and J are TRBV5-1 and TRBJ2-5; D is unclear. The chain's CDR3 is CASSQTRRSQETQYF. As DNA, the CDR3 is TGCGCCAGCAGCCAGACTCGCCGTTCTCAAGAGACCCAGTACTTC.